A single TCR beta chain is shown here with its context. Which antigen it targets is not known. No per-base quality is available; no much larger clone lies one base away. Trimming costs V 8 bases and J 3 bases, and their ends lie 17 bases apart. CDR1 is given as LNHDA and CDR2 as SQIVND, both from the germline V gene (reference sequence). Measured from the cysteine to the phenylalanine, the CDR3 is 15 residues long. The retained sequence is limited to the CDR3, 45 bases, with the frame set at the first base. Library creation used the immunoSEQ multiplex PCR assay. The deep sequencing platform assayed about 10^5 TCR templates per sample. Genomic DNA extracted from sorted T cells was the material used for TCRbeta CDR3 sequencing. The authors processed their data as follows. The R programming language was used for the clonal analysis of the TCRbeta CDR3 data. Unstimulated samples were compared with post-reaction CFSE-low samples to define alloreactive CD4+ and CD8+ clones. Alloreactive CD4+ clones were assigned to regulatory or non-regulatory origin by matching sequences to sorted unstimulated Treg and non-Treg repertoires. Held by TCRdb, this immuneACCESS table contains in-frame sequences only and omits some clones. Under half of the omission traces to an unresolved V gene where checked; the cause of the rest is unknown. V, J and clone size were drawn from that table, and D and trimming were deduced from the DNA. For this sample there are approximately 65,000 clones; around four fifths appear just once. Roughly 3.8% of the sample comes from the top ten.

The data derive from a study of siplizumab effects on memory and regulatory T cells (dated by TCRdb to about 2019). In terms of the full investigation: The study examined how the anti-CD2 antibody siplizumab affects alloreactive T-cell subsets in allogeneic mixed lymphocyte reactions built from human PBMCs.

Overall results and qualifications from the work: The suppressive function of proliferating Tregs from siplizumab cultures was not functionally confirmed. The cumulative frequency of alloreactive sequences that could be traced back to unstimulated CD4+ memory T cells was significantly reduced by siplizumab. For roughly 75-97% of proliferating CD4+ or CD8+ clones, no naive or memory phenotype could be assigned. Unstimulated naive T cells appeared to be more diverse than memory T cells, and naive cells seemed to make a substantial contribution to the alloresponse. Sequences below about 10^-5 frequency were poorly captured, so only a minor fraction of alloreactive clones could be mapped to unstimulated subsets. Among mappable alloreactive CD4+ clones, an average Treg-derived fraction of about 70% was observed with siplizumab, compared with approximately 25% in control reactions.

In a few donor pairs, further sequencing was done on unstimulated CD8+ naive, CD4+ memory, CD8+ TEMRA, CD4+ naive and CD8+ effector memory subsets. Sorted unstimulated T cells and proliferating T cells recovered from mixed lymphocyte reactions underwent TCRbeta CDR3 sequencing. Fresh whole blood from fewer than 12 HLA-typed healthy donors was used to isolate PBMCs. The chain is made from TRBV19 and TRBJ1-5; 5 matching bases give a weak D call of TRBD1. Sequenced material: memory CD4+ T cells sorted from blood. The cell subset or site label, as the study defines it: unstimulated CD4+ memory T cells. The source of this sequence is a human donor in good health. The bases read TGTGCCAGTTCCGGGGGGGGAAGCAACAATCAGCCCCAGCATTTT. The encoded protein is CASSGGGSNNQPQHF.